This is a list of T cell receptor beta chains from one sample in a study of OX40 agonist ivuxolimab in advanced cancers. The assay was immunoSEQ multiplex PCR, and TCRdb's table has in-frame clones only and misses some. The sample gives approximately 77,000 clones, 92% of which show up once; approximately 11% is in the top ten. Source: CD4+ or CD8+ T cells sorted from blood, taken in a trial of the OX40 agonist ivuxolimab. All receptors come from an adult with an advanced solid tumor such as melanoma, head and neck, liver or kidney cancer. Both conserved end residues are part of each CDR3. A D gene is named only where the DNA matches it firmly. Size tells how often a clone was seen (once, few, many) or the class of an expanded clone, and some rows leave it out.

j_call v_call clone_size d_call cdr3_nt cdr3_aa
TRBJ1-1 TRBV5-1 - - TGCGCCAGCAGCTTGGAGACAGGGAACACTGAAGCTTTCTTT CASSLETGNTEAFF
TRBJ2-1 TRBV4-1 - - TGCGCCAGCAGCCAAAAGGACAATACCTACAATGAGCAGTTCTTC CASSQKDNTYNEQFF
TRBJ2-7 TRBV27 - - TGTGCCAGCAGTCAGGGGGGCGAGCAGTACTTC CASSQGGEQYF
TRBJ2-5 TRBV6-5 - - TGTGCCAGCAGTTACTCTAGGGCAGCCCAAGAGACCCAGTACTTC CASSYSRAAQETQYF
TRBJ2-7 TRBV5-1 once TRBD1 TGCGCCAGCCGTCCCTACGAAGGACAGGTACCCGAGCAGTACTTC CASRPYEGQVPEQYF
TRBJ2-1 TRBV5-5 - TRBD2 TGTGCCAGCAGCTTGGGACTAGCGACCTACAATGAGCAGTTCTTC CASSLGLATYNEQFF
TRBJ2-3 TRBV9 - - TGTGCCAGCAGCGTAGGGGACGCAGATACGCAGTATTTT CASSVGDADTQYF
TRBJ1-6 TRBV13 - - TGTGCCAGCAGGGAGTCAGGACAGCCTAATTCACCCCTCCACTTT CASRESGQPNSPLHF
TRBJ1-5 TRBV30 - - TGTGCCTGGGGGGGTAGCCAGCCCCAGCATTTT CAWGGSQPQHF
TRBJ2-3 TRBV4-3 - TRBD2 TGCGCCAGCAGCCAAGATTCGACTAGCGGGGGATTAGATACGCAGTATTTT CASSQDSTSGGLDTQYF
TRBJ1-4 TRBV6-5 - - TGTGCCAGCAGTTACTCAGGGGTTAATGAAAAACTGTTTTTT CASSYSGVNEKLFF
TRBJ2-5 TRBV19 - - TGTGCCAGTAGTATCCGCAGGGGGGAAGAGACCCAGTACTTC CASSIRRGEETQYF
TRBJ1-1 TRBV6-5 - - TGTGCCAGCAGCCCATCCGCGGGGGACACTGAAGCTTTCTTT CASSPSAGDTEAFF
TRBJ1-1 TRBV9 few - TGTGCCAGCAGCGTAGGACCAGGGGCTGAAGCTTTCTTT CASSVGPGAEAFF
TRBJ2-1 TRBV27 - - TGTGCCAGCAGTTACCTCCTCCCCGGGGGTGGGGGTTACAATGAGCAGTTCTTC CASSYLLPGGGGYNEQFF
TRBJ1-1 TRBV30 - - TGTGCCTGGAGTGTAGATCTAAGTAGGGCTTTCTTT CAWSVDLSRAFF
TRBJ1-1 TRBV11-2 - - TGTGCCAGCAGCTTTCCTATCCCTGAAGCTTTCTTT CASSFPIPEAFF
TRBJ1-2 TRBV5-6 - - TGTGCCAGCAGCTTGACAGGGAGCTATGGCTACACCTTC CASSLTGSYGYTF
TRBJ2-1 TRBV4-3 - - TGCGCCAGCAGCCAAGTTCTCCCTAATGAGCAGTTCTTC CASSQVLPNEQFF
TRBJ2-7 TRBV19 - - TGTGCCAGTAGTATAATGGGGCTCGCGAAGGAGCAGTACTTC CASSIMGLAKEQYF
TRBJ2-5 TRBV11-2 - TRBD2 TGTGCCAGCAGCTTATGGACTAGCCCCCAAGAGACCCAGTACTTC CASSLWTSPQETQYF
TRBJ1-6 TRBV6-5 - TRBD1 TGTGCCAGCAGTTACCTCCAGGGGGAATATAATTCACCCCTCCACTTT CASSYLQGEYNSPLHF
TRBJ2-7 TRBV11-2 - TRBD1 TGTGCCAGCAGCTCAACGACAGGGTCCTACGAGCAGTACTTC CASSSTTGSYEQYF
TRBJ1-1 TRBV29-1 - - TGCAGCGTTGAAGAATGGCAGGGGAACACTGAAGCTTTCTTT CSVEEWQGNTEAFF
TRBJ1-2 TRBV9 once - TGTGCCAGCAGCGTATCAGGAGCAAACTATGGCTACACCTTC CASSVSGANYGYTF
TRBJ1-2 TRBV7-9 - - TGTGCCAGCAGCTTAGGCTCCTATGGCTACACCTTC CASSLGSYGYTF
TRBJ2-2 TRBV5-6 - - TGTGCCAGCAGCTTCGGGACGGCGAACACCGGGGAGCTGTTTTTT CASSFGTANTGELFF
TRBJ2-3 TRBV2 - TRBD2 TGTGCCAGCAGTGAAATAGCGGGGGGGGCCCTCGGCACAGATACGCAGTATTTT CASSEIAGGALGTDTQYF
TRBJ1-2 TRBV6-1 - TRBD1 TGTGCCAGCAGTGAATACAGGGGGTATGGCTACACCTTC CASSEYRGYGYTF
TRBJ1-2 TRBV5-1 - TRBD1 TGCGCCAGCAGCTTAGGGGACAGGGAGAAGGACTATGGCTACACCTTC CASSLGDREKDYGYTF
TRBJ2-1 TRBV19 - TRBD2 TGTGCCAGTAGTACCATAGCGGGGGCCTACAATGAGCAGTTCTTC CASSTIAGAYNEQFF
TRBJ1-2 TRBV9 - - TGTGCCAGCAGCGTAGAGTCGCAGGGAAGCTATGGCTACACCTTC CASSVESQGSYGYTF
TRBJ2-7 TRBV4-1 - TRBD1 TGCGCCAGCAGCCAAGAAGGGGGCGGAACCTACGAGCAGTACTTC CASSQEGGGTYEQYF